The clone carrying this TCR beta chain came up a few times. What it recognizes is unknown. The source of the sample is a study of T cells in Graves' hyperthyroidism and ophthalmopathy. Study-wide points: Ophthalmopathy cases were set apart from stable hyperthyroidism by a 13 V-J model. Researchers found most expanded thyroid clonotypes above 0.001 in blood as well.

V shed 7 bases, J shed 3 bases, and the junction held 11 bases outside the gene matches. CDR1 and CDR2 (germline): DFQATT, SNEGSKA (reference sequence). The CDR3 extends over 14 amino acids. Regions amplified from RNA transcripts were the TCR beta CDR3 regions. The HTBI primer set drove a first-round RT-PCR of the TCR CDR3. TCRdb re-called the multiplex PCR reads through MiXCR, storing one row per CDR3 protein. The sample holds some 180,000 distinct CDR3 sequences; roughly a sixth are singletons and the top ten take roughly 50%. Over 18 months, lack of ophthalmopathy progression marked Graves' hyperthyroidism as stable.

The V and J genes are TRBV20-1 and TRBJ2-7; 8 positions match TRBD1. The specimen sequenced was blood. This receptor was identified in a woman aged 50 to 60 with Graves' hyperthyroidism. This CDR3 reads CSGSAGTGLYEQYF. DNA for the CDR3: TGCAGTGGCTCAGCCGGGACAGGCCTCTACGAGCAGTACTTC.